This T cell receptor (beta chain) stems from a study of blood T cell repertoires in COVID-19. Profiling relied on immunoSEQ multiplex PCR, and the TCRdb table lists in-frame clones only, not all of them. The sample contains some 110,000 clones, around nine tenths of which appear only once. The germline V gene has CDR1 LGHNA and CDR2 YNFKEQ. The trim removed 5 bases at V and 0 bases at J, leaving 4 bases unmatched. CDR3 length: 16 amino acids. The chain joins TRBV4-2 to TRBJ2-2, with TRBD2 matching over 9 bases. This sequence originates from a man between 40 and 49 years old with acute or convalescent COVID-19. Sequencing used peripheral blood. CDR3 region: CASSSRLAANTGELFF. The CDR3 coding sequence is TGTGCCAGCAGCTCCCGACTAGCGGCGAACACCGGGGAGCTGTTTTTT.